The 28 T cell receptor beta chains below were found in one sample sequenced in a study of shared T cell receptors in the human thymus. Sequencing used immunoSEQ multiplex PCR; TCRdb keeps in-frame clones, though not all of them. The table lists about 660,000 clones, roughly 90% of them singletons. These data also featured in a second study, about human thymus T cells.

Sequencing used thymocytes. These receptors were obtained from a boy in the first two years of life with a congenital heart defect.

V is TRBV7-2 and J is TRBJ2-3, with D possibly being TRBD2 (5 bases). The ends were cut back, 5 bases at V and 0 bases at J, with 9 bases in the middle. This CDR3 spans 14 amino acids. Germline assignment: CDR1 SGHTA and CDR2 FQGNSA. The CDR3 DNA sequence: TGTGCCAGCAGCCTCAGCGGTAGCACAGATACGCAGTATTTT. This translates into CASSLSGSTDTQYF.

The chain joins TRBV6-5 to TRBJ2-1; TRBD1 matches 8 bases. Trimming at V came to 4 bases and at J to 3 bases, leaving 2 bases not matched to a gene. Germline CDR1 is MNHEY and CDR2 is SVGAGI. The CDR3 is made up of 14 amino acids. Here the CDR3 DNA reads TGTGCCAGCAGTTTGGGACAGGACTACAATGAGCAGTTCTTC. Translated: CASSLGQDYNEQFF.

This rearrangement joins TRBV28 to TRBJ2-7; tentative D call: TRBD2 (6 bases). CDR1 and CDR2 (germline): MDHEN, SYDVKM. The CDR3 extends over 15 amino acids. The ends were cut back, 6 bases at V and 1 base at J, with 16 bases in the middle. The chain's CDR3 is CASSPPGTESYEQYF. CDR3 coding DNA: TGTGCCAGCAGCCCCCCCGGGACTGAATCCTACGAGCAGTACTTC.

The V and J genes are TRBV19 and TRBJ1-2, with 11 bases identical to TRBD1. CDR1 and CDR2 (germline): LNHDA, SQIVND (reference sequence). This CDR3 has 15 amino acids. Trimming at V came to 4 bases and at J to 5 bases, leaving 6 bases not matched to a gene. CDR3: CASSTWGQGVYGYTF. CDR3 DNA sequence: TGTGCCAGTAGTACTTGGGGACAGGGGGTATATGGCTACACCTTC.

The chain links TRBV9 to TRBJ2-7; 12 bases match TRBD2. V was clipped by 2 bases and J by 3 bases; unmatched bases: 15. CDR3 length: 19 residues. The germline V gene encodes CDR1 SGDLS and CDR2 YYNGEE. The CDR3: CASSVGLAGGAKEGYEQYF. For the CDR3, the DNA is TGTGCCAGCAGCGTTGGCCTAGCGGGAGGGGCAAAGGAGGGCTACGAGCAGTACTTC.

The chain recombines TRBV28 with TRBJ2-7; TRBD1 is a possible D gene (5 bases). The V end was cut by 3 bases, the J end by 5 bases, with 14 bases between. CDR1 MDHEN and CDR2 SYDVKM come from the germline V gene. The CDR3 length is 14 residues. The chain's CDR3 is CASSFIQGTHEQYF. Written as DNA, the CDR3 is TGTGCCAGCAGTTTTATCCAGGGTACCCACGAGCAGTACTTC.

The chain carries TRBV4-3 and TRBJ2-1; D ambiguous. The CDR3 has 16 amino acids. The germline V gene has CDR1 LGHNA and CDR2 YSLEER. V shed 0 bases and J shed 4 bases, with 13 bases lying between them. CDR3 residues: CASSQDQTERYNEQFF. The CDR3 nucleotides read TGCGCCAGCAGCCAAGATCAAACGGAGCGATACAATGAGCAGTTCTTC.

The CDR3 DNA reads as TGTGCCAGCAGCCCTACCACTCCCACAGATACGCAGTATTTT. The encoded protein is CASSPTTPTDTQYF. V is TRBV14 and J is TRBJ2-3; D ambiguous. There are 14 residues in the CDR3. Germline values: CDR1 SGHDN, CDR2 FVKESK. The ends were cut back, 4 bases at V and 2 bases at J, with 10 bases in the middle.

This clone was picked up one time. V gene TRBV5-4 combines with J gene TRBJ1-2; maybe TRBD1 (6 bases). Germline CDR1 reads SGHNT; CDR2 reads YYREEE (reference sequence). The CDR3 spans 20 residues. Trimming shortened V by 1 base and J by 10 bases, and 35 bases separated the two germline ends. CDR3 sequence: CASSLSLNIRGVGLEGDYTF. The CDR3, as DNA: TGTGCCAGCAGCTTGTCCCTTAACATCAGGGGAGTCGGATTAGAAGGTGACTACACCTTC. Filled out from reference TRBV5-4 and TRBJ1-2, the complete variable domain reads ETGVTQSPTHLIKTRGQQVTLRCSSQSGHNTVSWYQQALGQGPQFIFQYYREEENGRGNFPPRFSGLQFPNYSSELNVNALELDDSALYLCASSLSLNIRGVGLEGDYTFGSGTRLTVV.

V gene TRBV4-3 combines with J gene TRBJ2-7, with D maybe TRBD2 (6 bases). Germline-derived CDR1 and CDR2 are LGHNA and YSLEER. V lost 4 bases and J 3 bases, leaving 19 bases between the germline ends. The CDR3 loop spans 16 amino acids. Here the CDR3 reads CASSRGKEGVDYEQYF. In nucleotides, the CDR3 is TGCGCCAGCAGCCGGGGTAAGGAGGGAGTAGACTACGAGCAGTACTTC.

This clone was observed once. The rearrangement links TRBV5-4 to TRBJ2-7, with 12 nucleotides matching TRBD1. This CDR3 contains 13 residues. J was trimmed by 7 bases and V by 4 bases; bases with no gene match: 3. The germline V gene encodes CDR1 SGHNT and CDR2 YYREEE (reference sequence). The CDR3 DNA reads TGTGCCAGCAGCCGGGACAGGGGGCGAGAGCAGTACTTC. Translation: CASSRDRGREQYF.

CDR3 coding DNA: TGTGCCAGTAGCAAGGGGACAGGAGGGTACGAGCAGTACTTC. Amino acids: CASSKGTGGYEQYF. The rearrangement joins TRBV19 to TRBJ2-7, with TRBD1 identical over 8 bases. The CDR3 has 14 amino acids. The germline gives CDR1 LNHDA, CDR2 SQIVND (reference sequence). The J segment lost 4 bases and the V segment lost 6 bases, leaving 8 bases of the junction unmatched.

The V gene is TRBV19, the J gene TRBJ2-7, with D perhaps TRBD2 (5 bases). The length of the CDR3 is 14 residues. The V end was cut by 4 bases, the J end by 2 bases, with 12 bases between. Germline V gene data show CDR1 as LNHDA and CDR2 as SQIVND (reference sequence). The CDR3 reads CASSTVSGTYEQYF. In nucleotides, the CDR3 is TGTGCCAGTAGTACGGTGAGCGGAACCTACGAGCAGTACTTC.

The rearrangement joins TRBV4-3 to TRBJ2-7, with D perhaps TRBD2 (6 bases). The V end was cut by 3 bases, the J end by 0 bases, with 12 bases between. Germline CDR1 reads LGHNA; CDR2 reads YSLEER. The CDR3 spans 15 residues. CDR3 amino acids: CASSQQGGPSYEQYF. The CDR3 DNA reads TGCGCCAGCAGCCAGCAGGGAGGACCCTCCTACGAGCAGTACTTC.

The chain employs TRBV30 and TRBJ2-5; D possibly corresponds to TRBD1 (5 bases). The CDR3 covers 13 residues. V gave up 5 bases and J gave up 5 bases, with 15 bases separating them. Germline V gene sequence: CDR1 GTSNPN, CDR2 SVGIG (reference sequence). The CDR3 DNA sequence: TGTGCCTGGGGCCTGCCAGGGATGGAGACCCAGTACTTC. Translated, it gives CAWGLPGMETQYF.

The gene calls are TRBV5-5 and TRBJ2-6; 9 nucleotides line up with TRBD1. The V gene's germline CDR1 is SGHKS and CDR2 YYEKEE (reference sequence). V shed 2 bases and J 0 bases; nucleotides not matched to a gene: 3. The CDR3 extends over 17 amino acids. In DNA, the CDR3 is TGTGCCAGCAGCTTAGGGGACAGGGTCTCTGGGGCCAACGTCCTGACTTTC. Translating gives CASSLGDRVSGANVLTF.

V usage is TRBV10-3 and J usage is TRBJ1-2; 8 bases align to TRBD1. Trimming at V came to 4 bases and at J to 8 bases, leaving 6 bases not matched to a gene. This CDR3 region has 13 residues. Germline V gene lookup returns CDR1 ENHRY and CDR2 SYGVKD. The CDR3: CAISGQGAGGYTF. CDR3 in DNA: TGTGCCATCAGTGGGCAGGGGGCGGGCGGCTACACCTTC.

This chain links TRBV2 with TRBJ1-2, with 9 positions matching TRBD1. Germline loops: CDR1 SNHLY, CDR2 FYNNEI. The CDR3 is 13 residues long. With V trimmed by 7 bases and J by 8 bases, 8 bases remained unmatched. The DNA of the CDR3 is TGTGCCAGCACCACCACAGGGGGCCACGGCTACACCTTC. Translation: CASTTTGGHGYTF.

The CDR3 DNA reads as TGTGCCAGCAGAGGGGTTGGGACAGGTGACTACGAGCAGTACTTC. It translates to CASRGVGTGDYEQYF. This chain connects TRBV28 to TRBJ2-7, with TRBD1 matching 8 bases. The V segment lost 6 bases and the J segment 3 bases; nucleotides outside the gene matches: 10. The CDR3 has 15 amino acids. From germline, CDR1 is MDHEN and CDR2 SYDVKM.

There are a few counts of this clone. V is TRBV10-3 and J is TRBJ2-6, with unresolved D. The ends were cut back, 8 bases at V and 0 bases at J, with 14 bases in the middle. Germline CDR1 and CDR2: ENHRY and SYGVKD. There are 16 residues in the CDR3. This chain's CDR3 is CAIGFSDISGANVLTF. CDR3 nucleotide sequence: TGTGCCATCGGCTTCTCCGACATCTCTGGGGCCAACGTCCTGACTTTC.

This sequence joins TRBV28 and TRBJ2-1; 10 bases agree with TRBD1. With V trimmed by 4 bases and J by 8 bases, 8 bases remained unmatched. The CDR3 spans 15 residues. The V gene's germline CDR1 is MDHEN and CDR2 SYDVKM. CDR3 residues: CASSSGQGLRYEQFF. CDR3 DNA sequence: TGTGCCAGCAGTTCGGGACAGGGGTTGAGGTATGAGCAGTTCTTC.

In DNA, the CDR3 is TGTGCCAGCAGAAGCCCGGGGGCCCAGCATTTT. Its protein product is CASRSPGAQHF. The chain carries TRBV9 and TRBJ1-5; maybe TRBD1 (5 bases). V was clipped by 5 bases and J by 11 bases, with 11 bases between them. CDR1 is SGDLS and CDR2 is YYNGEE in the germline V gene. This CDR3 is 11 amino acids long.

This clone was seen once. The same CDR3 is also encoded by other DNA sequences in this sample. The chain recombines TRBV6-5 with TRBJ2-7; 9 bases line up with TRBD2. V shed 6 bases and J 2 bases; nucleotides not matched to a gene: 5. Germline CDR1 MNHEY, CDR2 SVGAGI. The CDR3 has 14 amino acids. CDR3 sequence reads: CASSRLAEPYEQYF. CDR3 coding DNA: TGTGCCAGCAGCCGACTAGCGGAACCCTACGAGCAGTACTTC.

The rearrangement joins TRBV27 to TRBJ2-7; 7 bases align to TRBD2. The V gene's germline CDR1 is MNHEY and CDR2 SMNVEV (reference sequence). With 5 bases clipped from V and 4 bases from J, the junction kept 14 bases outside the gene matches. The CDR3 runs to 16 residues. DNA of the CDR3: TGTGCCAGCAGTCACGCGGGGGACTCCCGCTTATACGAGCAGTACTTC. Encoded protein: CASSHAGDSRLYEQYF.

CDR3 DNA sequence: TGTGCCAGCAGCCATCCCCAGGTAAGCTCCTACAATGAGCAGTTCTTC. Translated: CASSHPQVSSYNEQFF. This chain joins TRBV11-2 and TRBJ2-1; no firm D call. Per germline, CDR1 SGHAT and CDR2 FQNNGV. The V end lost 5 bases, the J end lost 0 bases, and 14 bases lay between the germline ends. CDR3 size: 16 residues. Using reference TRBV11-2 and TRBJ2-1 for the parts outside the CDR3, the full variable domain is EAGVAQSPRYKIIEKRQSVAFWCNPISGHATLYWYQQILGQGPKLLIQFQNNGVVDDSQLPKDRFSAERLKGVDSTLKIQPAKLEDSAVYLCASSHPQVSSYNEQFFGPGTRLTVL.

The chain combines TRBV27 with TRBJ2-7; D possibly corresponds to TRBD2 (5 bases). V was clipped by 5 bases and J by 4 bases, with 21 bases between them. Germline V gene lookup returns CDR1 MNHEY and CDR2 SMNVEV (reference sequence). The CDR3 loop spans 16 amino acids. The CDR3 sequence: CASSPRRFGLRYEQYF. In DNA, the CDR3 is TGTGCCAGCAGTCCTCGCAGGTTCGGACTCCGTTACGAGCAGTACTTC.

The rearrangement links TRBV4-3 to TRBJ1-2; 11 nucleotides line up with TRBD1. The CDR3 extends over 17 amino acids. Germline V gene lookup returns CDR1 LGHNA and CDR2 YSLEER. After removal of 0 bases from V and 8 bases from J, the junction contained 11 bases not matched to a gene. CDR3 loop: CASSQEGPDRGQGGYTF. DNA of the CDR3: TGCGCCAGCAGCCAAGAGGGACCGGACAGGGGGCAAGGAGGCTACACCTTC.

The chain is built from TRBV4-2 and TRBJ1-4; TRBD1 is a possible D gene (6 bases). The germline V gene has CDR1 LGHNA and CDR2 YNFKEQ. Between the trimmed V and J ends, which lost 3 bases and 7 bases, there was a span of 15 bases. This CDR3 spans 15 amino acids. The CDR3 nucleotides read TGTGCCAGCAGCCAGAACAGGGATTCGGGTGAAAAACTGTTTTTT. This sequence encodes CASSQNRDSGEKLFF.